This is a list of T cell receptor beta chains from one sample in a study of T cell changes during pregnancy in multiple sclerosis. TCRdb's copy holds only in-frame clones and misses some; the assay was immunoSEQ multiplex PCR. The sample yields 30,000 or so clones, 85% to 95% seen once. Sequenced material: CD4+ T cells from peripheral blood mononuclear cells, taken after pregnancy. Source of these receptors: a female donor with multiple sclerosis, enrolled in a pregnancy study. The CDR3 runs from the conserved cysteine through the conserved F or W. A D gene is named only where the DNA matches it firmly. Rows may omit the clone size; those that give it use once, few, many or a size class.

J	V	size	D	DNA	CDR3
TRBJ1-5	TRBV7-9	.	TRBD1	TGTGCCAGCAGCTCCGTATACGGGACAGGGATAGAGCCCCAGCATTTT	CASSSVYGTGIEPQHF
TRBJ2-5	TRBV4-1	.	TRBD2	TGCGCCAGCAGCCAAGATCCCGCCACTGCGGCGGGAGCTGGGGAGACCCAGTACTTC	CASSQDPATAAGAGETQYF
TRBJ2-3	TRBV18	once	.	TGTGCCAGCTCACCCCGAGGCAGGGGCAACGCAGATACGCAGTATTTT	CASSPRGRGNADTQYF
TRBJ1-1	TRBV27	.	.	TGTGCCAGCAGCAGGCTACCGAACACTGAAGCTTTCTTT	CASSRLPNTEAFF
TRBJ2-7	TRBV6-1	.	TRBD1	TGTGCCAGCAGTGAACAGGGACAGACCTACGAGCAGTACTTC	CASSEQGQTYEQYF
TRBJ1-4	TRBV6-1	.	TRBD1	TGTGCCAGCAGTGTTAACAGGGGGGCTAATGAAAAACTGTTTTTT	CASSVNRGANEKLFF
TRBJ1-3	TRBV6-1	once	TRBD1	TGTGCCAGCAGTCCCGGGACAGGGACTGGAAACACCATATATTTT	CASSPGTGTGNTIYF
TRBJ2-3	TRBV4-3	.	.	TGCGCCAGCCGTCCCATGGCGGATACAGATACGCAGTATTTT	CASRPMADTDTQYF
TRBJ1-6	TRBV5-6	.	.	TGTGCCAGCAAAAGGGACTTCAGTAATTCACCCCTCCACTTT	CASKRDFSNSPLHF
TRBJ2-7	TRBV6-5	.	TRBD2	TGTGCCAGCAGAAAAGGACTAGCGGGGACCTACGAGCAGTACTTC	CASRKGLAGTYEQYF
TRBJ2-7	TRBV11-2	.	.	TGTGCCAGCAGCTTAGGGAGCACCTACGAGCAGTACTTC	CASSLGSTYEQYF
TRBJ2-7	TRBV7-2	.	.	TGTGCCAGCAGCTTGAGGATTTCCTCTCAGTACGAGCAGTACTTC	CASSLRISSQYEQYF
TRBJ1-6	TRBV7-3	.	.	TGTGCCAGCAGCCTTACAGGGTCCCATTCACCCCTCCACTTT	CASSLTGSHSPLHF
TRBJ2-3	TRBV27	.	.	TGTGCCAGCAGTTTATGGAGAGCAACAGGGAATATGGATACGCAGTATTTT	CASSLWRATGNMDTQYF